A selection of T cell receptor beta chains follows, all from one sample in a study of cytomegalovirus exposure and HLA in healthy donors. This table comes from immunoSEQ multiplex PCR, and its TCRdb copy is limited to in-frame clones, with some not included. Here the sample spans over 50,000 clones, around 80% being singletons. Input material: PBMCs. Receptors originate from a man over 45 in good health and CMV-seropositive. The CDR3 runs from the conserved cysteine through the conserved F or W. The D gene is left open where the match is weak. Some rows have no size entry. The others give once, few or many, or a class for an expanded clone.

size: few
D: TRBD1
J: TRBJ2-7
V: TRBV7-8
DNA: TGTGCCAGCAGCCGACCGGGACAGGGGGATCTCGAGCAGTACTTC
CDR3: CASSRPGQGDLEQYF

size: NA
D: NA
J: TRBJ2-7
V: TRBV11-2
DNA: TGTGCCAGCACCCTGACCACGGACAGCTACTACGAGCAGTACTTC
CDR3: CASTLTTDSYYEQYF

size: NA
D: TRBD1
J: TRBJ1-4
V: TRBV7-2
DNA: TGTGCCAGCAGCGAAAGAGGGGGACAGGGGGTTCTTGAAAAACTGTTTTTT
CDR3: CASSERGGQGVLEKLFF

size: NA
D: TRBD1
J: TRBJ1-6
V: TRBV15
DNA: TGTGCCACCAGCAGAGATACTTCGGGGACAGGGTATGGTTCACCCCTCCACTTT
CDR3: CATSRDTSGTGYGSPLHF

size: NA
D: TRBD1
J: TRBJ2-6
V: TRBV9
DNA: TGTGCCAGCAGCGCCCGGGACAGGGGCTCAGGGGCCAACGTCCTGACTTTC
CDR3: CASSARDRGSGANVLTF

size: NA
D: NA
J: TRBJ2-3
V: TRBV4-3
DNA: TGCGCCAGCAGCCAGAGCACCAGGACAGATACGCAGTATTTT
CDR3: CASSQSTRTDTQYF

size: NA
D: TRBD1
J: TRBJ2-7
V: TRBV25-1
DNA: TGTGCCAGCAGTGACAGGGACAGGGGTTACGAGCAGTACTTC
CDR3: CASSDRDRGYEQYF

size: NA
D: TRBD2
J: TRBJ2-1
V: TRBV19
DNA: TGTGCCAGTAGTATTGGGACTAGCGGGAAGCATGAGCAGTTCTTC
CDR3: CASSIGTSGKHEQFF

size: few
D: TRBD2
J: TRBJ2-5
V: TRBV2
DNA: TGTGCCAGCATTAGACTAGCGGGGGGGCCATTAGAAGAGACCCAGTACTTC
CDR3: CASIRLAGGPLEETQYF

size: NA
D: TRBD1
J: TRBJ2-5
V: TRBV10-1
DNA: TGCGCCAGCAGGACTGACAGGGGTTACCAAGAGACCCAGTACTTC
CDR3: CASRTDRGYQETQYF

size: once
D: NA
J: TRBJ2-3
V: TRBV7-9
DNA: TGTGCCAGCAGCTTAGGTGCCAGCGGGTCAGATACGCAGTATTTT
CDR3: CASSLGASGSDTQYF

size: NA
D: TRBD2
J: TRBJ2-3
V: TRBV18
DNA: TGTGCCAGCTCACAGTCGGTTAGCGGGGGAGATACGCAGTATTTT
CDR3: CASSQSVSGGDTQYF

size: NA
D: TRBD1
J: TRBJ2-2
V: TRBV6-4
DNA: TGTGCCAGCAGCCGAACCGACAGGGGACCAAACACCGGGGAGCTGTTTTTT
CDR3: CASSRTDRGPNTGELFF

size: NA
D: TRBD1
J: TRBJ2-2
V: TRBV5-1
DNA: TGCGCCAGCAGCCGAGGACAGGGAGGATGGACCGGGGAGCTGTTTTTT
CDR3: CASSRGQGGWTGELFF

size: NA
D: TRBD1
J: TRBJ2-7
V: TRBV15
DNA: TGTGCCACCAGCAGGGAGACAGGGTTTACCTACGAGCAGTACTTC
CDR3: CATSRETGFTYEQYF

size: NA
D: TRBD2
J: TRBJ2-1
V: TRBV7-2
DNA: TGTGCCAGCAGCACGAGGGCGGGGGATGAGCAGTTCTTC
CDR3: CASSTRAGDEQFF

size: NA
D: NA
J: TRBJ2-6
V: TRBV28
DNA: TGTGCCAGCAGTTTAAGAGGTTCTGGGGCCAACGTCCTGACTTTC
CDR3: CASSLRGSGANVLTF

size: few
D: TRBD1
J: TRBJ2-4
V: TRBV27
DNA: TGTGCCAGCAGTTTGGACGGACAGGCGGGTAACATTCAGTACTTC
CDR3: CASSLDGQAGNIQYF

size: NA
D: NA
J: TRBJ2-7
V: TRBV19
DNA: TGTGCCAGTAGTTCGTCCTACGAGCAGTACTTC
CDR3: CASSSSYEQYF

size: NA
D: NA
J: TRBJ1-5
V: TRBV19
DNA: TGTGCCAGTAGTATAGGGGGCGGTAGCAATCAGCCCCAGCATTTT
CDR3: CASSIGGGSNQPQHF

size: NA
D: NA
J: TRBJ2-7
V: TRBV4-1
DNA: TGCGCCAGCAGCCCCTCCGGGAAGAGCTCCTACGAGCAGTACTTC
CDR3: CASSPSGKSSYEQYF

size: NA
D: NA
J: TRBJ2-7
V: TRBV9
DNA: TGTGCCAGCAGCGTAGACGAGGGAGCCTACGAGCAGTACTTC
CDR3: CASSVDEGAYEQYF

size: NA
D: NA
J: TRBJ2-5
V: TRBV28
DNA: TGTGCCACAAGGTCCCCGGGAGAGGGGAAGACCCAGTACTTC
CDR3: CATRSPGEGKTQYF

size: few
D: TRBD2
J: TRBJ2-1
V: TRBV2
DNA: TGTGCCAGCAGTGAATATGGTCTAGCGGGAGGAGAAGAGCAGTTCTTC
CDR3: CASSEYGLAGGEEQFF

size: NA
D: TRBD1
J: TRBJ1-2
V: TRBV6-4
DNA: TGTGCCAGCAGTCCCGGGACAGCCAACTATGGCTACACCTTC
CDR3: CASSPGTANYGYTF

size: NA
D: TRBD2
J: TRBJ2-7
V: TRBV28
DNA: TGTGCCAGCAGTTTAAGGAGCGGGAGGACCTACGAGCAGTACTTC
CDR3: CASSLRSGRTYEQYF

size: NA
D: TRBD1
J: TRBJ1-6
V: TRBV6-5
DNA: TGTGCCAGCAGCACGGGACAGTATAATTCACCCCTCCACTTT
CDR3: CASSTGQYNSPLHF

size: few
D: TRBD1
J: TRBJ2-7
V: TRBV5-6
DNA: TGTGCCAGCAGCTTGGCCTCAGGGGGCTACGAGCAGTACTTC
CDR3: CASSLASGGYEQYF

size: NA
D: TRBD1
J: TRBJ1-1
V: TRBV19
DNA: TGTGCCAGTAGTATAGAGGACAGGTTGAACACTGAAGCTTTCTTT
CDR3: CASSIEDRLNTEAFF